This T cell receptor (beta chain) was retrieved from a study of high-grade serous ovarian cancer treatment subgroups. Background on the study: Mean per sample: approximately 13,000 reads, several thousand unique TCR beta rearrangements. Study conclusions and caveats: Different patients shared almost no repertoire; same-patient tumors shared about 0.1 to 0.79. TCR relatedness rose with neoantigen level and trended with mutation load. Bulk tumor TCR sequencing gave no spatial information.

V was clipped by 5 bases and J by 5 bases; unmatched bases: 17. Germline-derived CDR1 and CDR2 are SEHNR and FQNEAQ (reference sequence). This CDR3 region has 17 residues. Remarks on this clone: Its specificity is unknown.

Sequencing was performed with immunoSEQ multiplex PCR; in TCRdb, only in-frame clones are kept and a portion is missing. The repertoire holds thousands of clones, 75% to 85% seen once, with just under 5% in the top ten. Tumor tissue was taken before any definitive surgery or chemotherapy was given. The chain employs TRBV7-9 and TRBJ2-7, with 8 bases identical to TRBD1. The sample taken for sequencing was tumor tissue. This TCR came from a human donor with high-grade serous ovarian cancer. The CDR3 DNA follows: TGTGCCAGCAGCCCACCTTATCCGGGCAGGGGGCTACACGAGCAGTACTTC. Protein product: CASSPPYPGRGLHEQYF.